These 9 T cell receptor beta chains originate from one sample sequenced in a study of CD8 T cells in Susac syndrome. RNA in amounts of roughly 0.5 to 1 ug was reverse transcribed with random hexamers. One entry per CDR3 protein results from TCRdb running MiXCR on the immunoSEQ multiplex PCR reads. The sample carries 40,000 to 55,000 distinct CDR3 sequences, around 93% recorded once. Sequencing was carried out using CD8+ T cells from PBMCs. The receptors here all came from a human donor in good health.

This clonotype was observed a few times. The CDR3 sequence: CASSPQGANYGYTF. DNA of the CDR3: TGTGCCAGCAGTCCCCAGGGAGCGAACTATGGCTACACCTTC. The chain is built from TRBV27 and TRBJ1-2; tentatively, D is TRBD1 (5 bases). CDR1 and CDR2 from the germline V gene are MNHEY and SMNVEV (reference sequence). Trimming removed 5 bases at V and 2 bases at J, with 12 bases between. The CDR3 extends over 14 amino acids.

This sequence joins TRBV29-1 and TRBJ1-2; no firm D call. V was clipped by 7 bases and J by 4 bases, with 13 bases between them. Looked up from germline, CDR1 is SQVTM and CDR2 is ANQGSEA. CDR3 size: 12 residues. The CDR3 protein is CSAPGYGYGYTF. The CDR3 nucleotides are TGCAGCGCGCCCGGTTATGGCTATGGCTACACCTTC.

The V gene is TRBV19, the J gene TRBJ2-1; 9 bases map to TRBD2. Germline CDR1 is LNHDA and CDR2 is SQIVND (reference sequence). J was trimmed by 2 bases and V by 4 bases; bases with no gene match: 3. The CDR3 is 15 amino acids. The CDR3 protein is CASSTAGGPYNEQFF. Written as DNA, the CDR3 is TGTGCCAGTAGTACGGCGGGAGGGCCCTACAATGAGCAGTTCTTC.

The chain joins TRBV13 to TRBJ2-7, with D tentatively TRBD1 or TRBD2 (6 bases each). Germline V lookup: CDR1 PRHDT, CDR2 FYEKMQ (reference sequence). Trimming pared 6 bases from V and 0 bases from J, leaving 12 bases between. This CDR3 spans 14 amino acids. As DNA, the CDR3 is TGTGCCAGCAGGACCTGGGGGGCCTCCTACGAGCAGTACTTC. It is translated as CASRTWGASYEQYF. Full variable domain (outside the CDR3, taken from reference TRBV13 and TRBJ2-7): AAGVIQSPRHLIKEKRETATLKCYPIPRHDTVYWYQQGPGQDPQFLISFYEKMQSDKGSIPDRFSAQQFSDYHSELNMSSLELGDSALYFCASRTWGASYEQYFGPGTRLTVT.

The CDR3 region is CASSQDRAGPEAFF. The CDR3 coding sequence is TGTGCCAGCAGCCAAGATCGGGCAGGGCCCGAAGCTTTCTTT. The chain couples TRBV3-1 to TRBJ1-1; D perhaps matches TRBD1 (5 bases). Germline assignment: CDR1 LGHDT and CDR2 YNNKEL (reference sequence). This CDR3 is 14 amino acids long. Between the trimmed V and J ends, which lost 0 bases and 8 bases, there was a span of 13 bases.

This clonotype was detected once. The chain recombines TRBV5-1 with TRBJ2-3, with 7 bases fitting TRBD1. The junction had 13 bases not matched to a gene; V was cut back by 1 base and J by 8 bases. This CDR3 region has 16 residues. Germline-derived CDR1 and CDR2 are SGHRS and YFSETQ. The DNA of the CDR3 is TGCGCCAGCAGCTTGACCCGGGACAGCCCCCTGGCTACGCAGTATTTT. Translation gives CASSLTRDSPLATQYF.

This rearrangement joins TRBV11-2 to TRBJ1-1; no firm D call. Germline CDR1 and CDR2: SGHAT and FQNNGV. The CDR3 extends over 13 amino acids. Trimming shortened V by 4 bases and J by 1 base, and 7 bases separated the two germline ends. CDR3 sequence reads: CASSWAGNTEAFF. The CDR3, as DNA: TGTGCCAGCAGCTGGGCAGGGAACACTGAAGCTTTCTTT.

For the CDR3, the DNA is TGCAGTGCTAGAGATCGGGTGGGGCCAACCTACGAGCAGTACTTC. Its protein is CSARDRVGPTYEQYF. This sequence joins TRBV20-1 and TRBJ2-7; a possible D gene is TRBD1 (5 bases). The CDR3 runs to 15 residues. Germline lookup yields CDR1 DFQATT and CDR2 SNEGSKA (reference sequence). Trimming shortened V by 0 bases and J by 2 bases, and 14 bases separated the two germline ends.

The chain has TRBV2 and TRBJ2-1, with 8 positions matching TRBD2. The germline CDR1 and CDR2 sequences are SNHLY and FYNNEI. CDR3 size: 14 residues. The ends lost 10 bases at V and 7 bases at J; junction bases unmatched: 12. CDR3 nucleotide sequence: TGTGCCACCCTACTAGCGGCCTACGATAATGAGCAGTTCTTC. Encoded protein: CATLLAAYDNEQFF.